The 24 T cell receptor beta chains below were found in one sample sequenced in a study of blood T cells in healthy people across ages. Primed by a sample-barcoded 5' primer and a J-beta primer mix, a second PCR proceeded for 7 to 11 cycles. TCRdb analysed the 5' RACE reads with MiXCR anew, one entry per CDR3 protein. Of hundreds of thousands of distinct CDR3 sequences in the sample, roughly 25% are singletons; the top ten hold more than 8%. These sequences were also reported in another study, on T cells of mothers and their children.

The sample was blood. The source of these receptors is a boy aged 5 to 17 in good health.

Many counts were recorded for this clonotype. The CDR3 reads CASKELGSTYEQYF. CDR3 in DNA: TGTGCCAGCAAAGAGTTAGGGTCCACCTACGAGCAGTACTTC. The chain recombines TRBV6-5 with TRBJ2-7; D is unresolved. Trimming pared 7 bases from V and 2 bases from J, leaving 15 bases between. CDR3 length equals 14 residues. Germline values: CDR1 MNHEY, CDR2 SVGAGI.

The chain employs TRBV20-1 and TRBJ2-1; D is ambiguous. This CDR3 spans 15 amino acids. Trimming stripped 0 bases from V and 8 bases from J, with 17 bases between. Per germline, CDR1 DFQATT and CDR2 SNEGSKA (reference sequence). The CDR3 nucleotides read TGCAGTGCTAGAGATACAGTACAGCTAGACGATGAGCAGTTCTTC. Its translation: CSARDTVQLDDEQFF.

The chain combines TRBV6-5 with TRBJ2-1; tentatively, D is TRBD2 (7 bases). CDR1 and CDR2 (germline): MNHEY, SVGAGI. V lost 5 bases, J lost 6 bases, and 14 bases lay in between. The CDR3 spans 14 residues. CDR3 in amino acids: CASSPRGAGNEQFF. The CDR3 DNA sequence: TGTGCCAGCAGTCCTCGGGGGGCTGGCAATGAGCAGTTCTTC.

The chain uses TRBV7-6 and TRBJ2-7; D is perhaps TRBD1 (5 bases). The CDR3 covers 15 residues. Germline CDR1 reads SGHVS; CDR2 reads FNYEAQ. V lost 5 bases and J lost 6, with 20 bases in between. CDR3 nucleotides: TGTGCCAGCAGCCCCCTGGTAGGGGAACGAGGCGAGCAGTACTTC. Residues: CASSPLVGERGEQYF. Full variable domain (missing parts from reference TRBV7-6 and TRBJ2-7): GAGVSQSPRYKVTKRGQDVALRCDPISGHVSLYWYRQALGQGPEFLTYFNYEAQQDKSGLPNDRFSAERPEGSISTLTIQRTEQRDSAMYRCASSPLVGERGEQYFGPGTRLTVT.

The chain recombines TRBV12-3 or TRBV12-4 with TRBJ1-5; D is undetermined. V lost 3 bases and J lost 2, with 11 bases in between. The CDR3 runs 15 residues. CDR3 loop: CASSFSSAGNQPQHF. The CDR3 coding sequence is TGTGCCAGCAGTTTCTCGAGCGCAGGCAATCAGCCCCAGCATTTT.

This clonotype was detected once. The chain employs TRBV11-2 and TRBJ2-7; no clear D gene. Germline CDR1 reads SGHAT; CDR2 reads FQNNGV. V lost 1 base and J 4 bases, leaving 11 bases between the germline ends. The CDR3 consists of 14 residues. The CDR3 DNA follows: TGTGCCAGCAGCTTAGGTGGACCTCGATACGAGCAGTACTTC. It yields the protein CASSLGGPRYEQYF.

The rearrangement uses TRBV12-3 or TRBV12-4 and TRBJ2-5; D perhaps matches TRBD2 (6 bases). The J call may be incorrect, as the DNA end agrees better with TRBJ2-7. The CDR3 contains 15 residues. The CDR3 bases are TGTGCCAGCAGTTTAGTGGGGGGTAGGTCCTACGAGCAGTACTTC. Its translation is CASSLVGGRSYEQYF.

This clonotype was observed a handful of times. The chain has TRBV20-1 and TRBJ1-4, with TRBD1 as a possible D gene (5 bases). Germline V gene data show CDR1 as DFQATT and CDR2 as SNEGSKA (reference sequence). There are 13 residues in the CDR3. The V gene lost 6 bases and the J gene lost 0 bases, with 8 bases spanning the gap. The CDR3 loop reads CSARQSTNEKLFF. The CDR3 coding sequence is TGCAGTGCAAGACAGTCAACTAATGAAAAACTGTTTTTT.

J is TRBJ2-3 and V is TRBV10-3; TRBD1 might be the D (6 bases). This CDR3 contains 15 residues. Trimming took off 5 bases at V and 1 base at J, with 13 bases between the two ends. Germline assignment: CDR1 ENHRY and CDR2 SYGVKD. The CDR3 DNA sequence: TGTGCCATCAGTTTCAGGGGCGAGGGCACAGATACGCAGTATTTT. Amino acid sequence: CAISFRGEGTDTQYF.

V is TRBV2 and J is TRBJ2-1, with 8 bases that match TRBD1. The closer fit of TRBJ2-5 to the DNA end suggests the J call may be wrong. Germline lookup yields CDR1 SNHLY and CDR2 FYNNEI. This CDR3 is 16 amino acids long. Written as DNA, the CDR3 is TGTGCCGGTTACTCGGTCGGCAGGGGGCCTGAAGAGACCCAGTACTTC. It is translated as CAGYSVGRGPEETQYF.

The chain combines TRBV7-3 with TRBJ2-5, with TRBD2 matching 7 bases. The germline V gene has CDR1 SGHTA and CDR2 FQGTGA. CDR3 length: 14 residues. After removal of 5 bases from V and 2 bases from J, the junction contained 5 bases not matched to a gene. The CDR3 nucleotides are TGTGCCAGCAGCCCAGTGGGAGGGCAAGAGACCCAGTACTTC. As protein: CASSPVGGQETQYF. Based on the CDR3 plus reference TRBV7-3 and TRBJ2-5, the full variable domain is GAGVSQTPSNKVTEKGKYVELRCDPISGHTALYWYRQSLGQGPEFLIYFQGTGAADDSGLPNDRFFAVRPEGSVSTLKIQRTERGDSAVYLCASSPVGGQETQYFGPGTRLLVL.

This clonotype appeared a single time. The chain uses TRBV20-1 and TRBJ2-7; D might be TRBD1 or TRBD2, each matching 6 bases. The ends were cut back, 4 bases at V and 0 bases at J, with 22 bases in the middle. The CDR3 length is 17 residues. Germline CDR1 reads DFQATT; CDR2 reads SNEGSKA (reference sequence). CDR3 loop: CSAKGGGAGTYSYEQYF. DNA for the CDR3: TGCAGTGCTAAAGGTGGGGGCGCCGGGACTTACTCCTACGAGCAGTACTTC.

This clonotype was picked up one time. This rearrangement joins TRBV29-1 to TRBJ1-5; the D gene is possibly TRBD1 (5 bases). The V end was cut by 2 bases, the J end by 6 bases, with 11 bases between. The CDR3 loop spans 13 amino acids. Germline V CDR1 and CDR2: SQVTM, ANQGSEA. The CDR3 DNA reads TGCAGCGTTGAACCGACAGCTGGTCAGCCCCAGCATTTT. Translation: CSVEPTAGQPQHF.

This sequence joins TRBV28 and TRBJ2-7; D might be TRBD1 (5 bases). The DNA end is more similar to TRBJ2-1, so the J call may be wrong. The germline gives CDR1 MDHEN, CDR2 SYDVKM. This CDR3 comprises 15 residues. The CDR3 region has the DNA TGTGCCAGCAGCCTCAGGGCTGGGCTCTACAATGAGCAGTTCTTC. Translating gives CASSLRAGLYNEQFF.

Points on this clonotype: Mismatch with germline at one junction end may stem from a read error. This chain joins TRBV5-1 and TRBJ1-4; 7 nucleotides line up with TRBD1. The CDR3 extends over 15 amino acids. Looked up from germline, CDR1 is SGHRS and CDR2 is YFSETQ. DNA of the CDR3: TGTGCCAGCAGCCCGAGTCGGGACAGTAATGAAAAACTGTTTTTT. Its protein is CASSPSRDSNEKLFF.

Comments on this clonotype: The junction differs from germline at one of its ends, possibly a read error. The chain recombines TRBV5-1 with TRBJ2-1; 15 nucleotides align to TRBD2. The CDR3 is 17 residues long. Germline CDR1 reads SGHRS; CDR2 reads YFSETQ. In DNA form, the CDR3 reads TGCGCCAACAGCCGCGGGACTAGCGGGGGGTTCTACAATGAGCAGTTCTTC. Translation gives CANSRGTSGGFYNEQFF.

V gene TRBV5-1 combines with J gene TRBJ2-3, with unresolved D. V shed 2 bases and J shed 2 bases, with 15 bases lying between them. Germline CDR1 SGHRS, CDR2 YFSETQ. This CDR3 region has 16 residues. CDR3 protein: CASSFKPTPTTDTQYF. DNA of the CDR3: TGCGCCAGCAGCTTTAAGCCGACGCCCACCACAGATACGCAGTATTTT.

DNA for the CDR3: TGCAGCGTCGGGGCGGGACAGGGCCTTGAAGCTTTCTTT. This gives the protein CSVGAGQGLEAFF. This chain connects TRBV29-1 to TRBJ1-1; TRBD1 matches 9 bases. The germline V gene encodes CDR1 SQVTM and CDR2 ANQGSEA. The CDR3 consists of 13 residues. V dropped 6 bases and J dropped 7; count of bases not matched to a gene: 9.

V is TRBV24-1 and J is TRBJ2-2; unclear D gene. Germline-derived CDR1 and CDR2 are KGHDR and SFDVKD. V shed 4 bases and J shed 5 bases, with 10 bases lying between them. This CDR3 region has 14 residues. CDR3 sequence reads: CATSEFRNTGELFF. In nucleotides, the CDR3 is TGTGCCACCAGTGAATTCAGAAATACCGGGGAGCTGTTTTTT.

This clonotype appeared a few times. The rearrangement joins TRBV12-3 or TRBV12-4 to TRBJ1-2; D not certain. V was clipped by 8 bases and J by 7 bases, with 17 bases between them. This CDR3 comprises 13 residues. CDR3 sequence (DNA): TGTGCCAGCGCCCTCACTGGGCCATCTGGCTACACCTTC. Translated: CASALTGPSGYTF.

The sample holds a few counts of this clonotype. V usage is TRBV7-9 and J usage is TRBJ1-3; TRBD1 aligns across 8 bases. Trimming took 11 bases from V and 2 from J; bases not matched to a gene: 5. CDR1 and CDR2 from the germline V gene are SEHNR and FQNEAQ (reference sequence). This CDR3 spans 13 amino acids. The DNA of the CDR3 is TGTGCCGGAAAACAGGGGGCTGGAAACACCATATATTTT. As protein: CAGKQGAGNTIYF.

The table lists this clonotype with a few counts. The CDR3 DNA reads as TGTGCCAGCAGCTTAGTAGCTAGCGGGAGGTATATTGAGCAGTTCTTC. Its protein product is CASSLVASGRYIEQFF. The rearrangement joins TRBV7-9 to TRBJ2-1; 11 nucleotides align to TRBD2. With 1 base clipped from V and 9 bases from J, the junction kept 8 bases outside the gene matches. The germline V gene encodes CDR1 SEHNR and CDR2 FQNEAQ (reference sequence). The CDR3 is made up of 16 amino acids.

V is TRBV27 and J is TRBJ1-2; D ambiguous. Trimming pared 0 bases from V and 4 bases from J, leaving 12 bases between. The CDR3 has 15 amino acids. CDR1 and CDR2 (germline): MNHEY, SMNVEV (reference sequence). CDR3 protein: CASSLSPGGVYGYTF. DNA of the CDR3: TGTGCCAGCAGTTTATCGCCCGGCGGGGTCTATGGCTACACCTTC.

The V gene is TRBV6-6, the J gene TRBJ2-2; D is ambiguous. The CDR3 is 14 amino acids. Trimming cost V 2 bases and J 6 bases, with 10 bases left between them. Germline CDR1 and CDR2: MNHNY and SVGAGI (reference sequence). This chain's CDR3 is CASSYPDPPGELFF. The CDR3 nucleotides read TGTGCCAGCAGTTACCCGGACCCACCCGGGGAGCTGTTTTTT.